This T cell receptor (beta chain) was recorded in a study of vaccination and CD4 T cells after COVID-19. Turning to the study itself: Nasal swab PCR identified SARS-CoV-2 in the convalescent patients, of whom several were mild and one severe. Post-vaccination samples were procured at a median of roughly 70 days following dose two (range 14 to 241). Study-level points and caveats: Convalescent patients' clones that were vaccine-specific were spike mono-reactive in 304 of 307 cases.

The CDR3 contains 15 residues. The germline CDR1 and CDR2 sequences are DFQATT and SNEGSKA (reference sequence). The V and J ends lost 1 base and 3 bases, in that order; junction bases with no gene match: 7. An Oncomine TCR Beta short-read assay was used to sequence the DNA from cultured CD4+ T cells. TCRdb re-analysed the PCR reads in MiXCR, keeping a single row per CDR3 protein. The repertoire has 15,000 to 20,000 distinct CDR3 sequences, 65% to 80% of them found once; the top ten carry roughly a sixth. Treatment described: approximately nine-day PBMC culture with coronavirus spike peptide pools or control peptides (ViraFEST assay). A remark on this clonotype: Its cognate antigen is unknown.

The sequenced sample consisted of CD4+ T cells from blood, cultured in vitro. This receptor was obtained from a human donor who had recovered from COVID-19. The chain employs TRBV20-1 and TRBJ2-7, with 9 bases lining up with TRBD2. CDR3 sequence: CSARGLSGRFYEQYF. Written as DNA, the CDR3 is TGCAGTGCTAGAGGTTTGAGCGGGAGGTTCTACGAGCAGTACTTC.